The 15 T cell receptor beta chains in this list originate from one sample, sequenced in a study of Tregs in tolerant kidney transplant recipients. TCRdb's table, derived via immunoSEQ multiplex PCR, lists solely in-frame clones and lacks some. This repertoire shows approximately 98,000 clones, around 90% found once; its top ten account for around 0.35%. Sequencing was performed on CD4+ T cells from blood, taken before the transplant. These receptors all stem from a human donor who received a combined kidney and bone marrow transplant.

The chain has TRBV6-5 and TRBJ1-2; D gene uncertain. CDR1 is MNHEY, CDR2 SVGAGI, per germline. The V end was cut by 0 bases, the J end by 8 bases, with 10 bases between. CDR3 length equals 13 residues. CDR3 in amino acids: CASSYSRVEGYTF. The DNA for the CDR3 is TGTGCCAGCAGTTACTCGAGGGTAGAGGGCTACACCTTC.

The rearrangement joins TRBV28 to TRBJ1-1; a weak D match, TRBD1 (5 bases). Germline V lookup: CDR1 MDHEN, CDR2 SYDVKM. Trimming removed 7 bases at V and 2 bases at J, with 23 bases between. The CDR3 consists of 17 residues. The CDR3: CASTFSSVRGENTEAFF. The CDR3 coding sequence is TGTGCCAGCACTTTCTCGTCGGTTCGGGGGGAAAACACTGAAGCTTTCTTT.

This clone was observed once. The chain has TRBV21-1 and TRBJ1-5; TRBD1 is the table's D call and was not checked against the DNA. TRBV21-1 is marked as a pseudogene. CDR3 length: 15 residues. The CDR3 protein is CASSKQGNSNQPQHF. As DNA, the CDR3 is TGTGCCAGCAGCAAACAGGGGAATAGCAATCAGCCCCAGCATTTT.

The V gene is TRBV28, the J gene TRBJ2-4; TRBD2 is a possible D gene (5 bases). Germline V gives CDR1 MDHEN, CDR2 SYDVKM. This CDR3 is built from 15 residues. The V gene lost 8 bases and the J gene lost 8 bases, with 22 bases spanning the gap. The CDR3 region is CASSTLMRKRDIQYF. CDR3 coding DNA: TGTGCCAGCTCAACGTTGATGAGAAAGAGGGACATTCAGTACTTC.

CDR3 bases: TGTGCCAGCAGCCCTTTAGGTGGGAGTAGCGGGAAGAGGTACGAGCAGTACTTC. Its protein product is CASSPLGGSSGKRYEQYF. V usage is TRBV11-2 and J usage is TRBJ2-7, with 8 bases matching TRBD2. J gave up 4 bases and V 5 bases, and 19 bases lay outside the gene matches. The CDR3 has 18 amino acids. Germline loops: CDR1 SGHAT, CDR2 FQNNGV.

This clone was counted once. The rearrangement links TRBV18 to TRBJ2-7; D unresolved. Germline V CDR1 and CDR2: KGHSH, LQKENI. The CDR3 extends over 15 amino acids. V lost 3 bases to trimming and J lost 0 bases, with 12 bases between them. The CDR3 nucleotides read TGTGCCAGCTCACCTCGCTCGCCCAGCTCCTACGAGCAGTACTTC. It specifies CASSPRSPSSYEQYF.

This clone was counted between two and nine times. This chain links TRBV18 with TRBJ2-2; possibly TRBD2 for D (5 bases). This CDR3 is 15 amino acids long. Trimming stripped 1 base from V and 7 bases from J, with 13 bases between. The germline V gene has CDR1 KGHSH and CDR2 LQKENI. CDR3 sequence: CASSPRSGKVGELFF. As DNA, the CDR3 is TGTGCCAGCTCACCACGTTCGGGGAAGGTCGGGGAGCTGTTTTTT.

V usage is TRBV10-3 and J usage is TRBJ2-7, with 7 positions matching TRBD2. CDR1 is ENHRY and CDR2 is SYGVKD in the germline V gene. CDR3 length: 13 residues. The CDR3 here is CAGSREGSYEQYF. In DNA form, the CDR3 reads TGTGCAGGGAGCAGGGAGGGCTCCTACGAGCAGTACTTC.

The chain links TRBV7-8 to TRBJ2-4; 14 bases are a match to TRBD2. CDR3 length: 18 residues. The germline CDR1 and CDR2 sequences are SGHVS and FQNEAQ. Trimming at V came to 0 bases and at J to 6 bases, leaving 7 bases not matched to a gene. CDR3 in amino acids: CASSLATGLAGDPNIQYF. CDR3 coding DNA: TGTGCCAGCAGCTTAGCGACGGGACTAGCGGGAGACCCAAACATTCAGTACTTC. The full variable domain, with the rest looked up from reference TRBV7-8 and TRBJ2-4, is GAGVSQSPRYKVAKRGQDVALRCDPISGHVSLFWYQQALGQGPEFLTYFQNEAQLDKSGLPSDRFFAERPEGSVSTLKIQRTQQEDSAVYLCASSLATGLAGDPNIQYFGAGTRLSVL.

This chain links TRBV28 with TRBJ1-4; D uncertain. CDR3 length equals 11 residues. Germline V gene data show CDR1 as MDHEN and CDR2 as SYDVKM. Deletions cut 6 bases from V and 5 bases from J, with 4 bases between. This CDR3 is CASSLNEKLFF. CDR3 bases: TGTGCCAGCAGCCTAAATGAAAAACTGTTTTTT.

This clone was picked up a small number of times. This chain uses TRBV5-4 with TRBJ2-7; TRBD1 aligns across 7 bases. Per germline, CDR1 SGHNT and CDR2 YYREEE (reference sequence). V lost 1 base, J lost 3 bases, and 1 base stayed unmatched. The CDR3 totals 13 residues. CDR3 DNA sequence: TGTGCCAGCAGCTTGAACAGGGGCTACGAGCAGTACTTC. This codes for CASSLNRGYEQYF.

This chain joins TRBV7-9 and TRBJ1-2; possible D gene TRBD1, 5 bases. The CDR3 has 12 amino acids. Trimming stripped 2 bases from V and 8 bases from J, with 9 bases between. Looked up from germline, CDR1 is SEHNR and CDR2 is FQNEAQ (reference sequence). In nucleotides, the CDR3 is TGTGCCAGCAGCTTAAAAGGGGTCGGCTACACCTTC. Protein product: CASSLKGVGYTF.

The chain combines TRBV27 with TRBJ1-1; tentatively, D is TRBD1 (6 bases). Between the trimmed V and J ends, which lost 6 bases and 3 bases, there was a span of 17 bases. The CDR3 loop spans 15 amino acids. Germline V CDR1 and CDR2: MNHEY, SMNVEV (reference sequence). The CDR3 DNA sequence: TGTGCCAGCAGCTTAAACAGGGACCCTGACACTGAAGCTTTCTTT. Translated: CASSLNRDPDTEAFF.

The CDR3 nucleotides read TGTGCCAGCCTTGGGGCAGCTAACTATGGCTACACCTTC. It encodes CASLGAANYGYTF. This chain joins TRBV28 and TRBJ1-2, with a tentative D call TRBD1 (5 bases). Trimming removed 8 bases at V and 0 bases at J, with 10 bases between. This CDR3 is 13 amino acids long. Germline CDR1 reads MDHEN; CDR2 reads SYDVKM.

The V and J genes are TRBV9 and TRBJ2-2; D is undetermined. Trimming took off 3 bases at V and 5 bases at J, with 5 bases between the two ends. The germline V gene has CDR1 SGDLS and CDR2 YYNGEE. The CDR3 extends over 12 amino acids. The CDR3 DNA reads as TGTGCCAGCAGCGCGTTAACCGGGGAGCTGTTTTTT. It translates to CASSALTGELFF.